This T cell receptor beta chain was recorded in a study of metastatic and nonmetastatic thyroid tumors. Whole-study results and caveats: It was reportedly found that TCR beta diversity was significantly higher in malignant thyroid tumors than in benign nodules, a difference seen in both blood and tumor samples.

Thyroid surgery had not been preceded by any treatment in any patient. The authors' processing: The study took CDR3 differences across clinicopathological groups and made a distant-metastasis classifier for papillary thyroid cancer from them. TCRdb re-analyzed the PCR reads through MiXCR. TCRdb, not the original authors, processed these V and J calls. Of roughly 93,000 clones listed, roughly 13% are singletons. Points on this clone: The antigen is unknown. Other DNA sequences in the sample encode the same CDR3.

Germline CDR1 MNHEY, CDR2 SMNVEV (reference sequence). The CDR3 length is 15 residues. V lost 6 bases, J lost 3 bases, and 17 bases lay in between. The clonotype was recovered from a female donor with papillary thyroid cancer or a benign thyroid nodule (not recorded which). Some clones in this sample may be carry-over from other donors' samples. The sequencing sample was made of blood. The rearrangement uses TRBV27 and TRBJ1-2, with D unresolved. The CDR3 region is CASRPIGGGYYGYTF. The CDR3 DNA follows: TGTGCCAGCAGACCAATAGGTGGAGGTTACTATGGCTACACCTTC.